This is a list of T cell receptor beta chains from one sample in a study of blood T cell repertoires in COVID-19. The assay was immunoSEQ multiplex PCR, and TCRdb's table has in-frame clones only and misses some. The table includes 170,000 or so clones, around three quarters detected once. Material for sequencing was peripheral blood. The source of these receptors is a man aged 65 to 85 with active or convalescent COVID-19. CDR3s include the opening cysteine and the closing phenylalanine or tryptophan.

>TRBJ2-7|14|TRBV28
CASRRTGDSYEQYF
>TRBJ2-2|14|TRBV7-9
CASSLTTSPGELFF
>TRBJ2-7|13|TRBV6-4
CASRGPWSFGQYF
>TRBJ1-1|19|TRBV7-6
CASSLSPGGFNGLRTEAFF
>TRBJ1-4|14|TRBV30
CAWSAGQLLGELFF
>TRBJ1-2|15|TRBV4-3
CASSQDPGANYGYTF
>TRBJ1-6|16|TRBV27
CASSFDASSYNSPLHF
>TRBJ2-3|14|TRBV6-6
CASRGIAGTDTQYF
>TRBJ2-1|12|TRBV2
CASNKAGTGEFF
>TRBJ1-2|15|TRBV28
CASSSTTGGVGGYTF